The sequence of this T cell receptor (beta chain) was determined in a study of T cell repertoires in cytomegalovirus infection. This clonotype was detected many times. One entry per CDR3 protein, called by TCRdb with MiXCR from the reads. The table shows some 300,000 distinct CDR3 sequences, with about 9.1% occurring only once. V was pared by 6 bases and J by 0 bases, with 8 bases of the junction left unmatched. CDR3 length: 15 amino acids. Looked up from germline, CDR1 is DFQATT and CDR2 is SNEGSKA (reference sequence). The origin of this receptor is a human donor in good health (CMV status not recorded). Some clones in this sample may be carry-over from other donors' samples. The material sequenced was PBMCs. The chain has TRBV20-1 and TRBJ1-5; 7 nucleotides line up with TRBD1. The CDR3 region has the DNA TGCAGTGCGGACAGGCCATGGGATAGCAATCAGCCCCAGCATTTT. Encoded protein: CSADRPWDSNQPQHF.